The next 6 T cell receptor beta chains were all read from a single sample in a study of cytomegalovirus exposure and HLA in healthy donors. The PCR made use of 60 Vbeta and 13 Jbeta primers. Sequencing was performed with immunoSEQ multiplex PCR; in TCRdb, only in-frame clones are kept and a portion is missing. The data show about 33,000 clones, and the top ten clones hold 4.5% to 5%. Material: PBMCs. Receptors originate from a woman between 35 and 50 years old in good health and CMV-seropositive.

This sequence joins TRBV16 and TRBJ2-7; perhaps TRBD1 as D (6 bases). This CDR3 region has 14 residues. CDR1 KGHSY and CDR2 FQNENV come from the germline V gene. Trimming took off 4 bases at V and 1 base at J, with 11 bases between the two ends. The CDR3, as DNA: TGTGCCAGCAGCCCATCGGACAGATCCTACGAGCAGTACTTC. It codes for CASSPSDRSYEQYF.

The rearrangement links TRBV15 to TRBJ1-4; D is unclear. Germline CDR1 is LNHNV and CDR2 is YYDKDF (reference sequence). CDR3 size: 13 residues. The V end was cut by 1 base, the J end by 4 bases, with 4 bases between. CDR3 loop: CATSRGLNEKLFF. As DNA, the CDR3 is TGTGCCACCAGCAGAGGACTTAATGAAAAACTGTTTTTT.

The CDR3 DNA is TGTGCCAGCAGCCCCCCCCGGGGCGCGGGAGGAAACACCGGGGAGCTGTTTTTT. As protein: CASSPPRGAGGNTGELFF. The gene calls are TRBV7-9 and TRBJ2-2; 8 bases are shared with TRBD2. Losses at the gene ends were 5 bases for V and 2 bases for J; bases not matched to a gene: 13. CDR3 length: 18 residues. Germline V lookup: CDR1 SEHNR, CDR2 FQNEAQ (reference sequence).

The chain uses TRBV15 and TRBJ2-5, with 9 bases identical to TRBD2. The end of the DNA is better explained by TRBJ2-7, so the J call may be wrong. The CDR3 length is 15 residues. In germline, CDR1 is LNHNV, CDR2 YYDKDF (reference sequence). The CDR3: CATSRGAGGPYEQYF. The DNA of the CDR3 is TGTGCCACCAGCAGAGGAGCGGGAGGTCCCTACGAGCAGTACTTC.

This rearrangement joins TRBV9 to TRBJ2-1, with TRBD2 identical over 7 bases. The CDR3 extends over 15 amino acids. J lost 8 bases, V lost 4 bases, and 12 bases had no gene match. Germline lookup yields CDR1 SGDLS and CDR2 YYNGEE. The CDR3 protein is CASSPRSAGVYEQFF. DNA for the CDR3: TGTGCCAGCAGCCCCCGCTCTGCGGGAGTTTATGAGCAGTTCTTC.

The chain links TRBV4-2 to TRBJ2-7; D is possibly TRBD2 (6 bases). Germline V gene lookup returns CDR1 LGHNA and CDR2 YNFKEQ. With 3 bases removed from V and 1 base from J, the gap between germline ends came to 7 bases. The CDR3 sequence is 13 residues long. The CDR3 loop is CASSQGGSYEQYF. Written as DNA, the CDR3 is TGTGCCAGCAGCCAGGGGGGTTCCTACGAGCAGTACTTC.